The 20 T cell receptor beta chains in this list originate from one sample, sequenced in a study of blood T cell repertoires in COVID-19. TCRdb's table, derived via immunoSEQ multiplex PCR, lists solely in-frame clones and lacks some. The repertoire holds hundreds of thousands of clones, with about four fifths as singletons. The sequenced sample was peripheral blood. Receptors originate from a woman aged 45-59 years who had recovered from COVID-19.

V usage is TRBV5-4 and J usage is TRBJ2-7, with 8 bases fitting TRBD1. Trimming took 0 bases from V and 3 from J; bases not matched to a gene: 2. Germline V gene lookup returns CDR1 SGHNT and CDR2 YYREEE (reference sequence). This CDR3 is 14 amino acids long. CDR3 region: CASSLDRGNYEQYF. CDR3 in DNA: TGTGCCAGCAGCTTGGACAGGGGGAACTACGAGCAGTACTTC.

The CDR3: CASSLRQLTLYTEAFF. For the CDR3, the DNA is TGTGCCAGCAGTTTGCGACAGTTAACCTTATACACTGAAGCTTTCTTT. The chain employs TRBV27 and TRBJ1-1; D is possibly TRBD1 (5 bases). The CDR3 spans 16 residues. Looked up from germline, CDR1 is MNHEY and CDR2 is SMNVEV (reference sequence). Trimming pared 3 bases from V and 3 bases from J, leaving 17 bases between.

The table lists this clone with a few counts. The chain combines TRBV24-1 with TRBJ2-1; D is uncertain. In germline, CDR1 is KGHDR, CDR2 SFDVKD. This CDR3 is built from 15 residues. V was pared by 0 bases and J by 6 bases, with 11 bases between. CDR3 protein: CATSDLPQVANEQFF. The CDR3 nucleotides read TGTGCCACCAGTGATTTGCCGCAGGTGGCCAATGAGCAGTTCTTC.

This clone occurred once. The gene calls are TRBV27 and TRBJ2-1; 12 bases align to TRBD1. V lost 3 bases, J lost 7 bases, and 10 bases stayed unmatched. CDR3 length: 17 amino acids. Germline CDR1 is MNHEY and CDR2 is SMNVEV (reference sequence). The CDR3 DNA reads as TGTGCCAGCAGTTTCCCCCGTGGGACAGGGGGCAATAATGAGCAGTTCTTC. As protein: CASSFPRGTGGNNEQFF.

V and J are TRBV2 and TRBJ1-1; tentative D call: TRBD1 (5 bases). The CDR3 is made up of 10 amino acids. CDR1 is SNHLY and CDR2 is FYNNEI in the germline V gene. V was trimmed by 8 bases and J by 8 bases, leaving 9 bases between them. Written as DNA, the CDR3 is TGTGCCAGCCGGACATTAGAAGCTTTCTTT. It translates to CASRTLEAFF.

This clone was found once. This sequence joins TRBV3-1 (or the pseudogene TRBV3-2) and TRBJ2-5; D is unclear. CDR3 size: 12 residues. Germline CDR1 LGHDT, CDR2 YNNKEL (reference sequence). Trimming pared 3 bases from V and 2 bases from J, leaving 4 bases between. CDR3 residues: CASSHPQETQYF. CDR3 coding DNA: TGTGCCAGCAGCCATCCTCAAGAGACCCAGTACTTC.

This rearrangement joins TRBV30 to TRBJ1-2; no definite D call. Germline loops: CDR1 GTSNPN, CDR2 SVGIG (reference sequence). The CDR3 loop spans 15 amino acids. V lost 5 bases to trimming and J lost 8 bases, with 24 bases between them. CDR3 protein: CAWSRAGVTGGGYTF. CDR3 coding DNA: TGTGCCTGGTCAAGGGCCGGGGTTACGGGAGGGGGCTACACCTTC.

The table lists this clone with a few counts. The chain carries TRBV28 and TRBJ1-5; 9 bases line up with TRBD1. The CDR3 has 15 residues. Unmatched junction bases numbered 13, after V lost 7 bases and J lost 9 bases. Germline V lookup: CDR1 MDHEN, CDR2 SYDVKM. The CDR3 protein is CASTTRGTGFGPQHF. Written as DNA, the CDR3 is TGTGCCAGCACCACTCGAGGGACAGGGTTTGGGCCCCAGCATTTT.

This clone was observed once. This chain uses TRBV12-3 or TRBV12-4 with TRBJ2-7; 9 nucleotides line up with TRBD2. The J segment lost 2 bases and the V segment lost 5 bases, leaving 1 base of the junction unmatched. This CDR3 has 13 residues. The CDR3 DNA reads TGTGCCAGCAGTCGACTAGCGGCCTACGAGCAGTACTTC. It specifies CASSRLAAYEQYF.

The chain carries TRBV28 and TRBJ2-7, with D possibly TRBD2 on 7 matching bases. Germline V gene lookup returns CDR1 MDHEN and CDR2 SYDVKM. Between the trimmed V and J ends, which lost 7 bases and 7 bases, there was a span of 17 bases. The CDR3 length is 13 residues. This chain's CDR3 is CASNTRGAEEQYF. CDR3 DNA: TGTGCCAGCAATACTCGGGGGGCTGAGGAGCAGTACTTC.

The chain recombines TRBV21-1 with TRBJ1-1; TRBD1, the table's D call, was not compared with the DNA. TRBV21-1 constitutes a pseudogene. The CDR3 contains 15 residues. The CDR3, as DNA: TGTGCCAGCAGCAAAGTCGACAGGCAGAACACTGAAGCTTTCTTT. Encoded protein: CASSKVDRQNTEAFF.

V gene TRBV10-3 combines with J gene TRBJ2-6, with 7 bases matching TRBD2. This CDR3 region has 15 residues. The V gene end was trimmed by 8 bases and the J gene end by 2 bases; junction bases not matched to a gene: 6. Germline-derived CDR1 and CDR2 are ENHRY and SYGVKD. For the CDR3, the DNA is TGTGCCATCGCCTGGAGCGGGGCTGGGGCCAACGTCCTGACTTTC. This encodes CAIAWSGAGANVLTF.

CDR3 nucleotides: TGTGCCAGCAGTGATAGGCTAGCGGGCAATGAGCAGTTCTTC. Translated, it gives CASSDRLAGNEQFF. The chain employs TRBV2 and TRBJ2-1; TRBD2 aligns across 8 bases. The germline CDR1 and CDR2 sequences are SNHLY and FYNNEI. CDR3 size: 14 residues. With V trimmed by 3 bases and J by 6 bases, 4 bases remained unmatched.

The chain couples TRBV18 to TRBJ1-1; no reliable D call. V lost 8 bases, J lost 0 bases, and 16 bases lay in between. This CDR3 region has 15 residues. Germline CDR1 reads KGHSH; CDR2 reads LQKENI. CDR3 nucleotides: TGTGCCAGCACCGGGTCCGGGAATATGAACACTGAAGCTTTCTTT. It encodes CASTGSGNMNTEAFF. Drawing the rest from reference TRBV18 and TRBJ1-1, the complete variable domain is NAGVMQNPRHLVRRRGQEARLRCSPMKGHSHVYWYRQLPEEGLKFMVYLQKENIIDESGMPKERFSAEFPKEGPSILRIQQVVRGDSAAYFCASTGSGNMNTEAFFGQGTRLTVV.

V usage is TRBV4-2 and J usage is TRBJ2-5, with TRBD2 identical over 8 bases. The junction had 8 bases not matched to a gene; V was cut back by 0 bases and J by 5 bases. This CDR3 is built from 16 residues. Per the germline V gene, CDR1 is LGHNA and CDR2 is YNFKEQ. CDR3 DNA sequence: TGTGCCAGCAGCCAAGATTCGGTAGCGGGGACGGAGACCCAGTACTTC. This gives the protein CASSQDSVAGTETQYF.

V is TRBV4-1 and J is TRBJ2-7, with D perhaps TRBD1 (5 bases). Germline V lookup: CDR1 MGHRA, CDR2 YSYEKL. Trimming stripped 1 base from V and 3 bases from J, with 16 bases between. The CDR3 is 16 residues long. The CDR3, as DNA: TGCGCCAGCAGCCAAGGATCAGGACAAGGAGACTACGAGCAGTACTTC. It specifies CASSQGSGQGDYEQYF.

This clone is a singleton in its sample. This chain uses TRBV18 with TRBJ1-1; TRBD1 might be the D (6 bases). There are 15 residues in the CDR3. Trimming took 0 bases from V and 2 from J, leaving 10 bases between them. The germline gives CDR1 KGHSH, CDR2 LQKENI. The CDR3 region has the DNA TGTGCCAGCTCACCACCTAACAGGGATAACACTGAAGCTTTCTTT. It is translated as CASSPPNRDNTEAFF.

This chain uses TRBV28 with TRBJ2-7, with a weak D call TRBD1 (6 bases). The germline CDR1 and CDR2 sequences are MDHEN and SYDVKM. V was trimmed by 10 bases and J by 3 bases, leaving 25 bases between them. The CDR3 has 16 residues. CDR3 sequence reads: CATQQLGGYGSYEQYF. The DNA of the CDR3 is TGTGCCACTCAACAATTAGGGGGTTATGGGAGCTACGAGCAGTACTTC.

This chain uses TRBV27 with TRBJ2-1, with 7 nucleotides matching TRBD1. Germline CDR1 is MNHEY and CDR2 is SMNVEV (reference sequence). V shed 5 bases and J 4 bases; nucleotides not matched to a gene: 5. CDR3 length: 14 residues. DNA of the CDR3: TGTGCCAGCAGTCATGGGACAGCATACAATGAGCAGTTCTTC. Residues: CASSHGTAYNEQFF.

This chain connects TRBV9 to TRBJ2-1, with 8 bases matching TRBD2. Germline CDR1 and CDR2: SGDLS and YYNGEE. J was trimmed by 8 bases and V by 3 bases; bases with no gene match: 10. The CDR3 loop spans 15 amino acids. CDR3 region: CASSAVGGALYEQFF. Here the CDR3 DNA reads TGTGCCAGCAGCGCCGTCGGGGGGGCACTATATGAGCAGTTCTTC.